The rows below give T cell receptor beta chains drawn from one sample of a study of blood T cell repertoires in COVID-19. Clones were sequenced by immunoSEQ multiplex PCR, and TCRdb holds only the in-frame ones, with some missing. The sample carries some 160,000 clones, around 90% recorded once. Sequenced input: peripheral blood. The receptors derive from a man younger than 35 with acute or convalescent COVID-19. The CDR3 runs from the conserved cysteine through the conserved F or W. The D gene is left open where the match is weak. Only part of the rows carry a size: once, few, many, or a class if the clone is expanded.

clone size: few; J gene: TRBJ2-7; V gene: TRBV6-4; D gene: NA; CDR3 DNA: TGTGCCAGCAGTGCTCAACTAGCTGTCGCCTACGAGCAGTACTTC; CDR3 protein: CASSAQLAVAYEQYF
clone size: NA; J gene: TRBJ2-1; V gene: TRBV3-1/TRBV3-2; D gene: TRBD2; CDR3 DNA: TGTGCCAGCAGCCAAGATGGGAGGGGAATCGGGTACAATGAGCAGTTCTTC; CDR3 protein: CASSQDGRGIGYNEQFF
clone size: NA; J gene: TRBJ1-2; V gene: TRBV24-1; D gene: NA; CDR3 DNA: TGTGCCACCAGTGATCCCTTAGGGTTAAGAGGGGGCTATGGCTACACCTTC; CDR3 protein: CATSDPLGLRGGYGYTF
clone size: NA; J gene: TRBJ2-2; V gene: TRBV24-1; D gene: TRBD2; CDR3 DNA: TGTGCCACCAGTGACCTACTAGCGGGAGGGCCCGAGAACACCGGGGAGCTGTTTTTT; CDR3 protein: CATSDLLAGGPENTGELFF
clone size: NA; J gene: TRBJ1-2; V gene: TRBV3-1/TRBV3-2; D gene: NA; CDR3 DNA: TGTGCCAGCAGTCAACCAGGGGTGGGGTATGGCTACACCTTC; CDR3 protein: CASSQPGVGYGYTF
clone size: NA; J gene: TRBJ1-1; V gene: TRBV3-1/TRBV3-2; D gene: NA; CDR3 DNA: TGTGCCAGCAGCCAACTTCCCCGCAGGGTTAGCACTGAAGCTTTCTTT; CDR3 protein: CASSQLPRRVSTEAFF
clone size: NA; J gene: TRBJ2-3; V gene: TRBV4-1; D gene: TRBD2; CDR3 DNA: TGCGCCAGCAGCCAAGGGAGACTAGCGGGAGATGGATGGGGGCCAGATACGCAGTATTTT; CDR3 protein: CASSQGRLAGDGWGPDTQYF
clone size: NA; J gene: TRBJ1-2; V gene: TRBV4-1; D gene: NA; CDR3 DNA: TGCGCCAGCAGCAGCGGGACCCTTCGAGGCTACACCTTC; CDR3 protein: CASSSGTLRGYTF
clone size: NA; J gene: TRBJ2-7; V gene: TRBV24-1; D gene: TRBD1; CDR3 DNA: TGTGCCACCAGTGCATCCCAGGGGGCGGATGAGCAGTACTTC; CDR3 protein: CATSASQGADEQYF
clone size: NA; J gene: TRBJ1-2; V gene: TRBV30; D gene: NA; CDR3 DNA: TGTGCCTGGAGTGTACCAGAAGCTAACTATGGCTACACCTTC; CDR3 protein: CAWSVPEANYGYTF
clone size: NA; J gene: TRBJ2-5; V gene: TRBV5-1; D gene: NA; CDR3 DNA: TGCGCCAGCAGCTTTAAAGGACAGAGTCAAGAGACCCAGTACTTC; CDR3 protein: CASSFKGQSQETQYF
clone size: once; J gene: TRBJ1-5; V gene: TRBV5-1; D gene: NA; CDR3 DNA: TGCGCCAGCAGCTTGGCAGGGGTGGGAAGCAATCAGCCCCAGCATTTT; CDR3 protein: CASSLAGVGSNQPQHF
clone size: NA; J gene: TRBJ2-2; V gene: TRBV4-1; D gene: TRBD2; CDR3 DNA: TGCGCCAGCAGCCACTGGGACTACGACACCGGGGAGCTGTTTTTT; CDR3 protein: CASSHWDYDTGELFF
clone size: NA; J gene: TRBJ1-4; V gene: TRBV28; D gene: NA; CDR3 DNA: TGTGCCAGCAGTACAGATACTAATGAAAAACTGTTTTTT; CDR3 protein: CASSTDTNEKLFF
clone size: NA; J gene: TRBJ2-7; V gene: TRBV20-1; D gene: NA; CDR3 DNA: TGCAGTGCTAGCCTAGGTGGCGAGCAGTACTTC; CDR3 protein: CSASLGGEQYF
clone size: NA; J gene: TRBJ2-5; V gene: TRBV5-1; D gene: TRBD2; CDR3 DNA: TGCGCCAGCAGTGTTCTAGCGGGAGGATCGCAAGAGACCCAGTACTTC; CDR3 protein: CASSVLAGGSQETQYF